The clone carrying this T cell receptor (beta chain) is a singleton in its sample. The data were obtained in a study of T cell changes during pregnancy in multiple sclerosis. Per the germline V gene, CDR1 is LNHDA and CDR2 is SQIVND (reference sequence). Trimming shortened V by 4 bases and J by 4 bases, and 11 bases separated the two germline ends. The CDR3 contains 15 residues. Clones were read by immunoSEQ multiplex PCR, and TCRdb kept only the in-frame ones, dropping some. The sample lists about 57,000 clones, 80% to 95% occurring once. Sequencing was performed on peripheral blood, taken after pregnancy. The V call is TRBV19, the J call TRBJ2-6; TRBD2 might be the D (6 bases). The receptor was isolated from a female donor in good health, enrolled as a control in a pregnancy study. The CDR3 sequence: CASSSPGRGANVLTF. CDR3 nucleotide sequence: TGTGCCAGTAGTAGTCCGGGGAGGGGGGCCAACGTCCTGACTTTC.